Listed below are T cell receptor beta chains from one sample, sequenced in a study of shared clonotypes between healthy human individuals. Method: immunoSEQ multiplex PCR; TCRdb's copy keeps in-frame clones and lacks some. This sample has roughly 640,000 clones; about 74% occur once, and the top ten carry approximately 1.8%. The sequenced sample consisted of memory CD4+ T cells sorted from blood. The source of these receptors is a woman in her thirties in good health. Each CDR3 is given with its conserved first and last residue. The D gene is left open where the match is weak. Size is omitted from some rows. Given values are once, few, many or a class for expanded clones.

j_call clone_size v_call d_call cdr3_nt cdr3_aa
TRBJ1-5 . TRBV7-9 . TGTGCCAGCAGCTTAGCGGGTGCGGAGCAGCCCCAGCATTTT CASSLAGAEQPQHF
TRBJ1-2 once TRBV28 . TGTGCCAGCAGTTCCACTTCAGCTGGACACTCTTACACCTTC CASSSTSAGHSYTF
TRBJ2-1 . TRBV28 TRBD2 TGTGCCAGCAGTACCCGGGACTATCAATACAGCTCCTACAATGAGCAGTTCTTC CASSTRDYQYSSYNEQFF
TRBJ1-3 . TRBV4-1 . TGCGCCAGCAGCCTCGCCGGACAGAGTGGAAACACCATATATTTT CASSLAGQSGNTIYF
TRBJ2-7 . TRBV4-2 TRBD2 TGTGCCAGCAGCCAAGATTTGCGGGCGGGAGTGGCCTACGAGCAGTACTTC CASSQDLRAGVAYEQYF
TRBJ2-3 . TRBV19 . TGTGCCAGTAGTATACAGAGTCTAGGGCCGAGCACAGATACGCAGTATTTT CASSIQSLGPSTDTQYF
TRBJ2-5 . TRBV10-2 TRBD1 TGCGCCAGCAGTGACCTGGGACAGGGAGAAGAGACCCAGTACTTC CASSDLGQGEETQYF
TRBJ1-4 . TRBV7-9 . TGTGCCAGCAGCACATTCCGTCGGGGGCCAACTAATGAAAAACTGTTTTTT CASSTFRRGPTNEKLFF
TRBJ2-7 few TRBV4-2 TRBD2 TGTGCCAGCAGCCAAGGATACATGGGAGGGCTTGTATACGAGCAGTACTTC CASSQGYMGGLVYEQYF
TRBJ2-5 once TRBV18 . TGTGCCAGCTCGTCCGGGGAGACCCAGTACTTC CASSSGETQYF
TRBJ1-1 . TRBV28 TRBD1 TGTGCCAGCAGTTTATGGAGGGACAGGTTGGAAGCTTTCTTT CASSLWRDRLEAFF